Listed below are T cell receptor beta chains from one sample, sequenced in a study of spatial heterogeneity in lung cancer. TCRdb ran MiXCR on the 5' RACE reads and lists one entry per CDR3 protein. The sample carries roughly 120,000 distinct CDR3 sequences, more than 10% recorded once. The source was PBMCs, collected at follow-up. These receptors came from a female donor with early-stage non-small cell lung cancer. CDR3s include the opening cysteine and the closing phenylalanine or tryptophan. Fields, in order: V gene, J gene, clone size, CDR3 protein. Not every row has a clone size; where given, it reads once, few, many or a size class.

V gene: TRBV30
J gene: TRBJ2-3
clone size: many
CDR3 protein: CAWSYGSTDTQYF

V gene: TRBV5-5
J gene: TRBJ2-7
clone size: .
CDR3 protein: CASSPETGISYEQYF

V gene: TRBV7-3
J gene: TRBJ1-1
clone size: few
CDR3 protein: CASSLGQGHTEAFF

V gene: TRBV6-2/TRBV6-3
J gene: TRBJ2-1
clone size: many
CDR3 protein: CASSYTSGRYNEQFF

V gene: TRBV20-1
J gene: TRBJ1-4
clone size: .
CDR3 protein: CSASQGAANEKLFF

V gene: TRBV19
J gene: TRBJ2-2
clone size: .
CDR3 protein: CASSLWTGSGELFF

V gene: TRBV18
J gene: TRBJ1-1
clone size: many
CDR3 protein: CASSPREARGHTEAFF

V gene: TRBV27
J gene: TRBJ1-2
clone size: many
CDR3 protein: CASSPTGTGKGKGYTF

V gene: TRBV5-1
J gene: TRBJ2-5
clone size: few
CDR3 protein: CASSDGGRVQETQYF

V gene: TRBV9
J gene: TRBJ2-3
clone size: .
CDR3 protein: CASSGRVSSTDTQYF

V gene: TRBV11-2
J gene: TRBJ2-3
clone size: .
CDR3 protein: CASSLDRGTNTDTQYF

V gene: TRBV5-8
J gene: TRBJ2-3
clone size: few
CDR3 protein: CASSLGLAGNTDTQYF

V gene: TRBV4-3
J gene: TRBJ1-3
clone size: .
CDR3 protein: CASSQDFGATGNTIYF

V gene: TRBV5-1
J gene: TRBJ2-1
clone size: .
CDR3 protein: CASSSSSGPRSEQFF

V gene: TRBV3-1
J gene: TRBJ1-2
clone size: many
CDR3 protein: CASSQVGVRYGYTF

V gene: TRBV6-2/TRBV6-3
J gene: TRBJ2-1
clone size: many
CDR3 protein: CASRADGKTYNEQFF

V gene: TRBV19
J gene: TRBJ2-3
clone size: .
CDR3 protein: CASSIGTYSGEGTDTQYF

V gene: TRBV3-1
J gene: TRBJ2-7
clone size: many
CDR3 protein: CASSQEAPYEQYF

V gene: TRBV7-2
J gene: TRBJ2-1
clone size: few
CDR3 protein: CASGGNYNEQFF

V gene: TRBV9
J gene: TRBJ2-1
clone size: few
CDR3 protein: CASSAAPPGPVGNEQFF

V gene: TRBV28
J gene: TRBJ2-1
clone size: few
CDR3 protein: CATGGLSYNEQFF

V gene: TRBV10-3
J gene: TRBJ2-2
clone size: .
CDR3 protein: CAISERVIGELFF

V gene: TRBV3-1
J gene: TRBJ2-7
clone size: .
CDR3 protein: CASSQSLAGVNEQYF

V gene: TRBV20-1
J gene: TRBJ2-5
clone size: few
CDR3 protein: CSAANQETQYF

V gene: TRBV29-1
J gene: TRBJ1-1
clone size: many
CDR3 protein: CSVDPVMNTEAFF

V gene: TRBV19
J gene: TRBJ2-1
clone size: few
CDR3 protein: CASSPPAGGPQTIRQFF

V gene: TRBV10-1
J gene: TRBJ1-1
clone size: .
CDR3 protein: CASSVNRETEAFF

V gene: TRBV12-3/TRBV12-4
J gene: TRBJ2-3
clone size: few
CDR3 protein: CASSTNTGLAGVTDTQYF

V gene: TRBV28
J gene: TRBJ1-5
clone size: .
CDR3 protein: CASSTPYRNQPQHF

V gene: TRBV27
J gene: TRBJ2-3
clone size: .
CDR3 protein: CASRSGFPTDTRYF

V gene: TRBV30
J gene: TRBJ2-1
clone size: .
CDR3 protein: CAWSGGLDNEQFF

V gene: TRBV9
J gene: TRBJ2-5
clone size: few
CDR3 protein: CASSASSVQETQYF